The T cell receptor beta chain described here comes from a study of blood T cell repertoires in COVID-19. This table comes from immunoSEQ multiplex PCR, and its TCRdb copy is limited to in-frame clones, with some not included. The sample consists of approximately 93,000 clones, approximately 80% of them appearing once. The V gene end was trimmed by 0 bases and the J gene end by 0 bases; junction bases not matched to a gene: 3. Germline V gene sequence: CDR1 SGHTS, CDR2 YDEGEE. The CDR3 spans 17 residues. The chain joins TRBV5-8 to TRBJ2-6, with 7 bases that match TRBD1. The receptor was derived from a woman older than 75 with acute or convalescent COVID-19. Sequenced input: peripheral blood. CDR3 sequence: CASSLGDSYSGANVLTF. Written as DNA, the CDR3 is TGTGCCAGCAGCTTGGGGGACAGCTACTCTGGGGCCAACGTCCTGACTTTC. The full variable domain, with the rest looked up from reference TRBV5-8 and TRBJ2-6, is EAGVTQSPTHLIKTRGQQATLRCSPISGHTSVYWYQQALGLGLQFLLWYDEGEERNRGNFPPRFSGRQFPNYSSELNVNALELEDSALYLCASSLGDSYSGANVLTFGAGSRLTVL.